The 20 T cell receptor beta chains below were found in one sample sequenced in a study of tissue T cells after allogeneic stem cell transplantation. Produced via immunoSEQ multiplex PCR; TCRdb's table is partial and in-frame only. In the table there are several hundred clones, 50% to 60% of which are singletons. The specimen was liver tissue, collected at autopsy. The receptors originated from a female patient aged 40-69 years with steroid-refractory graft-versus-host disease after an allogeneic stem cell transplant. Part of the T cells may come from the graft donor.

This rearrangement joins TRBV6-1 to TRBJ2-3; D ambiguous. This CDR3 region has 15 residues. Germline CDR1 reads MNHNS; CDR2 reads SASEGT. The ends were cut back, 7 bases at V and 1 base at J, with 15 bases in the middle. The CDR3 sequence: CASTHGEPGTDTQYF. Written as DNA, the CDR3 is TGTGCCAGCACCCATGGTGAGCCTGGCACAGATACGCAGTATTTT.

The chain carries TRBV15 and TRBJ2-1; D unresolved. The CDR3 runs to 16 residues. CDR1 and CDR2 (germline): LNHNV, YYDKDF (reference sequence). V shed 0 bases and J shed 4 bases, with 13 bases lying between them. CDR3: CATSRDSTSLYNEQFF. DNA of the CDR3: TGTGCCACCAGCAGAGATTCCACGTCTCTTTACAATGAGCAGTTCTTC. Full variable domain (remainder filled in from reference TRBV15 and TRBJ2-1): DAMVIQNPRYQVTQFGKPVTLSCSQTLNHNVMYWYQQKSSQAPKLLFHYYDKDFNNEADTPDNFQSRRPNTSFCFLDIRSPGLGDTAMYLCATSRDSTSLYNEQFFGPGTRLTVL.

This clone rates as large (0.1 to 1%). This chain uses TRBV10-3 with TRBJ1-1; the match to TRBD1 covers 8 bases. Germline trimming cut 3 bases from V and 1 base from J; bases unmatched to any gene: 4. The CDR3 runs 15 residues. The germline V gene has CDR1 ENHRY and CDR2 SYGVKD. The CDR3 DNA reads TGTGCCATCAGTGAAGCCGGGACAGGGAACACTGAAGCTTTCTTT. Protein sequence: CAISEAGTGNTEAFF.

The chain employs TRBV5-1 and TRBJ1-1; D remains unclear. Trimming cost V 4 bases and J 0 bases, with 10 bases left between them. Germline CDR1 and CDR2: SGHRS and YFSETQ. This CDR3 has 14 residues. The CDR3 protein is CASSVKSMNTEAFF. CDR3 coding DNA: TGCGCCAGCAGCGTCAAGAGCATGAACACTGAAGCTTTCTTT.

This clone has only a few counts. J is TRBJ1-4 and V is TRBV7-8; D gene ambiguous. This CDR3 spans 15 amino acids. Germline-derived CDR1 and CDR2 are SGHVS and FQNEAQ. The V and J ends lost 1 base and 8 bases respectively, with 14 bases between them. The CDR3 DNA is TGTGCCAGCAGCTTAGATTTGGCCCCGGGCGAAAAACTGTTTTTT. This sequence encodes CASSLDLAPGEKLFF.

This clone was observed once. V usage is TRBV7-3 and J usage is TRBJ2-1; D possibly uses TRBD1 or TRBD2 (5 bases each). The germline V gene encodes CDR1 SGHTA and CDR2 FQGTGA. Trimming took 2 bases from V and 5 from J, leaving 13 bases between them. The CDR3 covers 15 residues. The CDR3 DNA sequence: TGTGCCAGCAGCTTATCCGGGACGGTTAACAATGAGCAGTTCTTC. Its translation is CASSLSGTVNNEQFF.

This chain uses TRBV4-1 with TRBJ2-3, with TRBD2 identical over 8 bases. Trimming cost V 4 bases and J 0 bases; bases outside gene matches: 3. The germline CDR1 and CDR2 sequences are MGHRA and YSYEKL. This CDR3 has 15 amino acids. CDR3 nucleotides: TGCGCCAGCAGCCGGCGGGAGGCCAGCACAGATACGCAGTATTTT. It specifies CASSRREASTDTQYF.

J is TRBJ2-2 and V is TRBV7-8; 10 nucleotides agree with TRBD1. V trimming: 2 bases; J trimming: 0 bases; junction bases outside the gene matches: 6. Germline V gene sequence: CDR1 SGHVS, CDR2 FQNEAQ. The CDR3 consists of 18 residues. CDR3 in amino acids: CASSLPGTGASNTGELFF. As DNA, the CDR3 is TGTGCCAGCAGCTTACCCGGGACAGGGGCCTCGAACACCGGGGAGCTGTTTTTT. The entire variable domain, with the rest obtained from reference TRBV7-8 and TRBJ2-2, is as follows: GAGVSQSPRYKVAKRGQDVALRCDPISGHVSLFWYQQALGQGPEFLTYFQNEAQLDKSGLPSDRFFAERPEGSVSTLKIQRTQQEDSAVYLCASSLPGTGASNTGELFFGEGSRLTVL.

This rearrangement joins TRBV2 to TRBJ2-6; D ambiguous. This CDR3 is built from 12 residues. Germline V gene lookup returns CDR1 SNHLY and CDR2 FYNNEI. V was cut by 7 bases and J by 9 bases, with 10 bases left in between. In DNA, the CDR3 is TGTGCCAGCACTAGAATGGACAACGTCCTGACTTTC. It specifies CASTRMDNVLTF.

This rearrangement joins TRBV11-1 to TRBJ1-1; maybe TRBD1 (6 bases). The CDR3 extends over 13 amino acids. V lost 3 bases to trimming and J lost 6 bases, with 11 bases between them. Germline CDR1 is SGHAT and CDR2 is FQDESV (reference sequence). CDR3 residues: CASSFTRGAEAFF. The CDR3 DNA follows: TGTGCCAGCAGCTTCACCAGGGGCGCTGAAGCTTTCTTT.

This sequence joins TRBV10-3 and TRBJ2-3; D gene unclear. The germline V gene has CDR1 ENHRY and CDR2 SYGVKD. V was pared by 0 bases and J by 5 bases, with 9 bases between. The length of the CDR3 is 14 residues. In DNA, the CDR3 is TGTGCCATCAGTGAGTCGGGTCAGTTAGATACGCAGTATTTT. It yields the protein CAISESGQLDTQYF.

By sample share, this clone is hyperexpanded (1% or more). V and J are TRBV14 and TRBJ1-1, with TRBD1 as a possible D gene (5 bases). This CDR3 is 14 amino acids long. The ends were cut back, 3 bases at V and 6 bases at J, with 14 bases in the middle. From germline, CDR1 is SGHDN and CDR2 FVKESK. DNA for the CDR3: TGTGCCAGCAGCCAGGAGAGGGGTAGGGCTGAAGCTTTCTTT. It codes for CASSQERGRAEAFF.

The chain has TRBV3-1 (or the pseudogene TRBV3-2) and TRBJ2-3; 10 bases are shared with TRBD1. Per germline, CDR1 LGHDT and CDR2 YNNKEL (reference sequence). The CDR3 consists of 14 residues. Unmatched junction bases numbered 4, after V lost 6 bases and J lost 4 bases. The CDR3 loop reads CASRPGTGADTQYF. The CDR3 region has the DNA TGTGCCAGCAGGCCCGGGACAGGGGCAGATACGCAGTATTTT.

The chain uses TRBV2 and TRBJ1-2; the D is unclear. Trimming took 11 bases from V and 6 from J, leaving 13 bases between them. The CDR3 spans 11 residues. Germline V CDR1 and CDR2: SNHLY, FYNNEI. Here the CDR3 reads CASRTGNGYTF. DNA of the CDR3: TGTGCCTCCAGGACGGGGAATGGCTACACCTTC. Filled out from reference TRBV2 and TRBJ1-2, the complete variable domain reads EPEVTQTPSHQVTQMGQEVILRCVPISNHLYFYWYRQILGQKVEFLVSFYNNEISEKSEIFDDQFSVERPDGSNFTLKIRSTKLEDSAMYFCASRTGNGYTFGSGTRLTVV.

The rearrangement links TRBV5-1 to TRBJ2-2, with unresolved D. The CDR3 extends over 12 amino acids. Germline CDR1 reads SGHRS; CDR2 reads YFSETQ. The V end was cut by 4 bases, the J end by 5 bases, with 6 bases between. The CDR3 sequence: CASSPITGELFF. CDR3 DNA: TGCGCCAGCAGCCCAATTACCGGGGAGCTGTTTTTT.

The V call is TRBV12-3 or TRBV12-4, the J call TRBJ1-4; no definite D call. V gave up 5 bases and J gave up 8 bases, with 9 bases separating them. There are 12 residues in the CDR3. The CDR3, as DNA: TGTGCCAGCAGTGAGACGGGAGAAAAACTGTTTTTT. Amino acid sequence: CASSETGEKLFF.

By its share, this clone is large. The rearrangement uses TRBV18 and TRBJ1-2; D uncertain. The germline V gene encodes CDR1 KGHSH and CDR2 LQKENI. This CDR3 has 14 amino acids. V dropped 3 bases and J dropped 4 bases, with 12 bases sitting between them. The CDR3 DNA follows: TGTGCCAGCTCACCTAACAGCCTTTCCTATGGCTACACCTTC. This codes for CASSPNSLSYGYTF. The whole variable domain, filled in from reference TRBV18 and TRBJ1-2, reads NAGVMQNPRHLVRRRGQEARLRCSPMKGHSHVYWYRQLPEEGLKFMVYLQKENIIDESGMPKERFSAEFPKEGPSILRIQQVVRGDSAAYFCASSPNSLSYGYTFGSGTRLTVV.

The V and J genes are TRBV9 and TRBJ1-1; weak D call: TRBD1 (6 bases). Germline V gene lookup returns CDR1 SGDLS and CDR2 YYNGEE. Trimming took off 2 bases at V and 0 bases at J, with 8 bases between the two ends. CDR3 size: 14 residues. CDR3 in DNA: TGTGCCAGCAGCGTTGGGGACATGAACACTGAAGCTTTCTTT. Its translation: CASSVGDMNTEAFF.

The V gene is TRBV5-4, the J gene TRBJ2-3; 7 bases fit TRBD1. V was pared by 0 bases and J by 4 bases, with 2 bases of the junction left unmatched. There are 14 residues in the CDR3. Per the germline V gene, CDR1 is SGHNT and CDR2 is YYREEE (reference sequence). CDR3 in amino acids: CASSLAGTADTQYF. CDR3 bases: TGTGCCAGCAGCTTGGCCGGGACAGCAGATACGCAGTATTTT.

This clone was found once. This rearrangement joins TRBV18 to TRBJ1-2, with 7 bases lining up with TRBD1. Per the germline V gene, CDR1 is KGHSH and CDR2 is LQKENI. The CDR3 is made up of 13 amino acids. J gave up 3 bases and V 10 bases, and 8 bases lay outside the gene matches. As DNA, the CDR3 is TGTGCCATCTCCCCGGACAGGTACTATGGCTACACCTTC. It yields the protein CAISPDRYYGYTF.